The clone carrying this T cell receptor (beta chain) was picked up a small number of times. Antigen: not known. This specimen belongs to a study of cytomegalovirus exposure and HLA in healthy donors. General study findings and limits: Generally TCR sequences proved uncommon, though certain public TCRs appeared in numerous donors. V- and J-gene trimming in TCR beta was tied to a missense DCLRE1C variant by an analysis performed later.

The germline CDR1 and CDR2 sequences are SGHRS and YFSETQ. This CDR3 comprises 15 residues. V was shortened by 1 base and J by 7 bases, with 17 bases between the two germline ends. In the PCR, 60 Vbeta and 13 Jbeta primers were used. Here immunoSEQ multiplex PCR was the method, and the copy in TCRdb shows in-frame clones only, minus some. The repertoire consists of fewer than 200,000 clones, with around four fifths occurring once and the leading ten covering 1.3%. J is TRBJ1-1 and V is TRBV5-1; maybe TRBD1 (6 bases). The TCR originated in a woman between 50 and 59 years old in good health and CMV-seronegative. Sequences were obtained from PBMCs. CDR3 in amino acids: CASSLLAGASGEAFF. In DNA form, the CDR3 reads TGCGCCAGCAGCTTGTTGGCGGGGGCTAGTGGTGAAGCTTTCTTT.